This passage covers 32 T cell receptor beta chains from one sample sequenced in a study of CD4 T cells in relation to SARS-CoV-2 and coronaviruses (dated by TCRdb to the early 2020s). CD4+ T cells from unexposed donors were collected before the COVID-19 pandemic (2011-2018). The EasySep CD4+ T cell isolation kit was used to isolate CD4+ T cells once the cultures had run for under twelve days. Antigens of these TCRs are unknown. The library was made by the immunoSEQ multiplex PCR assay. Drawn from immuneACCESS, this table holds only the in-frame rearrangements with V and J called that TCRdb kept. Clones are partly lost; checked studies trace under half to an unresolved V gene and leave the rest unexplained. Here the sample has about 20,000 clones; around 78% occur a single time. 16% of the sample lies in the top ten. Sequences were obtained from CD4+ T cells from PBMCs, cultured in vitro. All receptors derive from a human donor in good health.

This chain links TRBV19 with TRBJ2-7; D is ambiguous. Germline V gene data show CDR1 as LNHDA and CDR2 as SQIVND (reference sequence). V gave up 8 bases and J gave up 6 bases, with 11 bases separating them. The CDR3 consists of 11 residues. The CDR3 spells CASSGWGEQYF. CDR3 sequence (DNA): TGTGCCAGTTCCGGGTGGGGCGAGCAGTACTTC.

The V gene is TRBV2, the J gene TRBJ2-3; D is ambiguous. The V and J ends lost 3 bases and 2 bases respectively, with 6 bases between them. CDR1 and CDR2 from the germline V gene are SNHLY and FYNNEI. The CDR3 loop spans 13 amino acids. The CDR3, as DNA: TGTGCCAGCAGTGAGCTAGACACAGATACGCAGTATTTT. Translating it yields CASSELDTDTQYF.

This clone has only one observation. The V gene is TRBV27, the J gene TRBJ2-7; TRBD2 is a possible D gene (5 bases). Per germline, CDR1 MNHEY and CDR2 SMNVEV (reference sequence). CDR3 size: 14 residues. The V and J ends lost 0 bases and 5 bases respectively, with 11 bases between them. CDR3 loop: CASSLSRGSDEQYF. The DNA of the CDR3 is TGTGCCAGCAGTTTATCCCGAGGGAGCGACGAGCAGTACTTC.

This chain joins TRBV28 and TRBJ1-5; the match to TRBD1 covers 8 bases. The CDR3 runs 20 residues. J gave up 4 bases and V 5 bases, and 22 bases lay outside the gene matches. The germline CDR1 and CDR2 sequences are MDHEN and SYDVKM. The CDR3 bases are TGTGCCAGCAGTCAATACGGACAGGGACTGGGAGGTTCCGGTAATCAGCCCCAGCATTTT. It is translated as CASSQYGQGLGGSGNQPQHF. The full variable domain, completed using reference TRBV28 and TRBJ1-5, is DVKVTQSSRYLVKRTGEKVFLECVQDMDHENMFWYRQDPGLGLRLIYFSYDVKMKEKGDIPEGYSVSREKKERFSLILESASTNQTSMYLCASSQYGQGLGGSGNQPQHFGDGTRLSIL.

This clone was detected only a few times. The V and J genes are TRBV24-1 and TRBJ1-1; D is unclear. The CDR3 contains 13 residues. V was cut by 1 base and J by 0 bases, with 2 bases left in between. The germline gives CDR1 KGHDR, CDR2 SFDVKD. This chain's CDR3 is CATSDFLNTEAFF. CDR3 sequence (DNA): TGTGCCACCAGTGATTTCCTGAACACTGAAGCTTTCTTT.

The chain has TRBV3-1 (or the pseudogene TRBV3-2) and TRBJ2-1; D remains ambiguous. Trimming took 5 bases from V and 6 from J, leaving 14 bases between them. CDR1 is LGHDT, CDR2 YNNKEL, per germline (reference sequence). This CDR3 has 14 residues. The CDR3 DNA sequence: TGTGCCAGCAGCTCCGGGTTATCGCCCAATGAGCAGTTCTTC. Encoded protein: CASSSGLSPNEQFF.

The gene calls are TRBV9 and TRBJ2-7; 11 nucleotides agree with TRBD2. Germline V gene lookup returns CDR1 SGDLS and CDR2 YYNGEE. The ends lost 5 bases at V and 0 bases at J; junction bases unmatched: 4. The CDR3 sequence is 15 residues long. CDR3 bases: TGTGCCAGCAGTGGTACTAGCGGGAGCTCCTACGAGCAGTACTTC. Its protein is CASSGTSGSSYEQYF.

This clone came up a few times. The chain joins TRBV28 to TRBJ1-2; D remains ambiguous. V lost 8 bases, J lost 7 bases, and 17 bases lay in between. Germline loops: CDR1 MDHEN, CDR2 SYDVKM. There are 13 residues in the CDR3. The CDR3 DNA sequence: TGTGCCAGCGGCTGGGGAGGGCGGGGTGGCTACACCTTC. It is translated as CASGWGGRGGYTF.

This chain uses TRBV18 with TRBJ2-2, with no clear D. The ends were cut back, 3 bases at V and 10 bases at J, with 12 bases in the middle. The CDR3 loop spans 13 amino acids. Germline lookup yields CDR1 KGHSH and CDR2 LQKENI. The CDR3 sequence: CASSPGSQEELFF. CDR3 DNA: TGTGCCAGCTCACCCGGGTCCCAAGAGGAGCTGTTTTTT.

The chain is built from TRBV10-1 and TRBJ1-1, with TRBD1 matching 12 bases. Looked up from germline, CDR1 is WNHNN and CDR2 is SYGVQD (reference sequence). The CDR3 is made up of 17 amino acids. Unmatched junction bases numbered 7, after V lost 4 bases and J lost 1 base. The CDR3 loop reads CASSVGTGGDQNTEAFF. In DNA, the CDR3 is TGCGCCAGCAGTGTTGGGACAGGGGGCGACCAGAACACTGAAGCTTTCTTT.

V is TRBV3-1 (or the pseudogene TRBV3-2) and J is TRBJ2-5; 13 bases are a match to TRBD2. The CDR3 spans 16 residues. The germline CDR1 and CDR2 sequences are LGHDT and YNNKEL (reference sequence). V gave up 4 bases and J gave up 4 bases; unmatched junction bases: 6. CDR3 residues: CASSLRTSGSPETQYF. CDR3 DNA sequence: TGTGCCAGCAGCCTCCGGACTAGCGGGAGTCCAGAGACCCAGTACTTC.

This sequence joins TRBV24-1 and TRBJ2-7, with D tentatively TRBD2 (5 bases). The CDR3 totals 14 residues. Germline-derived CDR1 and CDR2 are KGHDR and SFDVKD. V lost 3 bases and J 0 bases, leaving 8 bases between the germline ends. The CDR3 DNA reads as TGTGCCACCAGTGATGGGAGCACCTCCTACGAGCAGTACTTC. It specifies CATSDGSTSYEQYF.

The chain combines TRBV11-2 with TRBJ1-5, with 10 bases lining up with TRBD1. The CDR3 is 15 amino acids. Germline CDR1 SGHAT, CDR2 FQNNGV. The V segment lost 6 bases and the J segment 2 bases; nucleotides outside the gene matches: 4. The CDR3 nucleotides read TGTGCCAGCAGACAAGGGACAGGGGGCAATCAGCCCCAGCATTTT. It encodes CASRQGTGGNQPQHF.

This clone showed up just once. V usage is TRBV2 and J usage is TRBJ1-5, with TRBD1 matching 9 bases. The CDR3 runs 14 residues. Trimming cost V 6 bases and J 4 bases; bases outside gene matches: 4. The V gene's germline CDR1 is SNHLY and CDR2 FYNNEI. CDR3 bases: TGTGCCAGCAGGGGGACAGGGCAAAATCAGCCCCAGCATTTT. It translates to CASRGTGQNQPQHF.

The chain employs TRBV4-1 and TRBJ2-1; 12 bases agree with TRBD2. The CDR3 consists of 16 residues. The germline gives CDR1 MGHRA, CDR2 YSYEKL. J lost 7 bases, V lost 0 bases, and 4 bases had no gene match. The CDR3 spells CASSQETSGRRNEQFF. CDR3 DNA: TGCGCCAGCAGCCAAGAGACTAGCGGGAGACGTAATGAGCAGTTCTTC.

The V call is TRBV28, the J call TRBJ2-7; TRBD2 might be the D (5 bases). V was cut by 7 bases and J by 2 bases, with 18 bases left in between. Germline CDR1 reads MDHEN; CDR2 reads SYDVKM. The CDR3 totals 15 residues. DNA of the CDR3: TGTGCCAGCACAACTAGGGTGTTTCAAACCTACGAGCAGTACTTC. Its translation is CASTTRVFQTYEQYF.

The genes are TRBV6-1 and TRBJ2-7; D not certain. Per the germline V gene, CDR1 is MNHNS and CDR2 is SASEGT. The CDR3 totals 14 residues. The V and J ends lost 1 base and 0 bases respectively, with 7 bases between them. As DNA, the CDR3 is TGTGCCAGCAGTGAAGATCAGCACTCCTACGAGCAGTACTTC. Translating it yields CASSEDQHSYEQYF.

The rearrangement uses TRBV19 and TRBJ1-2, with TRBD1 identical over 8 bases. Germline CDR1 LNHDA, CDR2 SQIVND (reference sequence). This CDR3 has 15 residues. The V and J ends lost 4 bases and 5 bases, in that order; junction bases with no gene match: 9. CDR3 loop: CASSTISTGAYGYTF. The CDR3 region has the DNA TGTGCCAGTAGTACAATCTCGACAGGGGCATATGGCTACACCTTC.

This clone occurred a few times. The chain employs TRBV6-5 and TRBJ2-7; D call uncertain. V gave up 9 bases and J gave up 2 bases, with 17 bases separating them. The CDR3 runs 14 residues. Per the germline V gene, CDR1 is MNHEY and CDR2 is SVGAGI. CDR3 amino acids: CASSEQPDTYEQYF. CDR3 DNA sequence: TGTGCCAGTTCTGAGCAGCCTGACACCTACGAGCAGTACTTC.

The chain employs TRBV19 and TRBJ2-7; no definite D call. From germline, CDR1 is LNHDA and CDR2 SQIVND (reference sequence). The CDR3 is 14 residues long. Between the trimmed V and J ends, which lost 4 bases and 1 base, there was a span of 11 bases. The CDR3 protein is CASSRVQSSYEQYF. In nucleotides, the CDR3 is TGTGCCAGTAGTAGAGTACAGTCATCCTACGAGCAGTACTTC.

The sample holds a few counts of this clone. The chain links TRBV30 to TRBJ2-7, with TRBD2 matching 8 bases. J lost 2 bases, V lost 3 bases, and 6 bases had no gene match. Germline assignment: CDR1 GTSNPN and CDR2 SVGIG (reference sequence). The CDR3 consists of 14 residues. DNA of the CDR3: TGTGCCTGGAGCGACATAGCGGGACCCTACGAGCAGTACTTC. The encoded protein is CAWSDIAGPYEQYF.

The chain employs TRBV30 and TRBJ1-2, with a tentative D call TRBD1 (6 bases). Germline CDR1 and CDR2: GTSNPN and SVGIG (reference sequence). V was pared by 4 bases and J by 7 bases, with 22 bases between. This CDR3 has 15 amino acids. The CDR3 DNA reads as TGTGCCTGGACTAACAACAGGGAGGGAAGGGGTGGCTACACCTTC. This encodes CAWTNNREGRGGYTF.

V usage is TRBV20-1 and J usage is TRBJ1-2; perhaps TRBD1 as D (6 bases). V dropped 7 bases and J dropped 4 bases, with 10 bases sitting between them. The CDR3 is made up of 11 amino acids. Germline assignment: CDR1 DFQATT and CDR2 SNEGSKA (reference sequence). The CDR3 here is CSVSDSYGYTF. CDR3 in DNA: TGCAGTGTCTCGGACAGCTATGGCTACACCTTC.

This clone was counted only a few times. V is TRBV27 and J is TRBJ1-1, with TRBD1 as a possible D gene (6 bases). CDR1 is MNHEY, CDR2 SMNVEV, per germline (reference sequence). This CDR3 contains 16 residues. The V and J ends lost 7 bases and 0 bases respectively, with 18 bases between them. The CDR3: CASTPRGSFMNTEAFF. CDR3 in DNA: TGTGCCAGCACCCCCAGGGGTAGCTTTATGAACACTGAAGCTTTCTTT.

The chain joins TRBV7-9 to TRBJ2-3; 14 bases agree with TRBD2. This CDR3 region has 15 residues. The V gene end was trimmed by 5 bases and the J gene end by 5 bases; junction bases not matched to a gene: 3. Germline loops: CDR1 SEHNR, CDR2 FQNEAQ (reference sequence). CDR3 amino acids: CASSLGLAGGDTQYF. The CDR3 DNA follows: TGTGCCAGCAGCCTCGGACTAGCGGGAGGAGATACGCAGTATTTT.

The V and J genes are TRBV6-4 and TRBJ2-2; 7 bases fit TRBD2. The germline CDR1 and CDR2 sequences are MRHNA and SNTAGT. The V segment lost 5 bases and the J segment 4 bases; nucleotides outside the gene matches: 22. The CDR3 extends over 20 amino acids. CDR3 in DNA: TGTGCCAGCAGTCTCACTGTGCTTTCGGGCGGGAGAGCCCGCACCGGGGAGCTGTTTTTT. Translating it yields CASSLTVLSGGRARTGELFF.

CDR3 sequence (DNA): TGTGCCAGCAGCGCGAGGGGAAGGGTCCCTGGGACTACGGGTCAGGATTACCAAGAGACCCAGTACTTC. It is translated as CASSARGRVPGTTGQDYQETQYF. The V call is TRBV9, the J call TRBJ2-5; TRBD2 aligns across 7 bases. The CDR3 loop spans 23 amino acids. Germline V gene sequence: CDR1 SGDLS, CDR2 YYNGEE. J gave up 0 bases and V 3 bases, and 29 bases lay outside the gene matches.

The chain carries TRBV30 and TRBJ1-5, with 8 bases lining up with TRBD1. The CDR3 is 17 amino acids. CDR1 is GTSNPN and CDR2 is SVGIG in the germline V gene (reference sequence). J was trimmed by 3 bases and V by 2 bases; bases with no gene match: 12. For the CDR3, the DNA is TGTGCCTGGAGTACCCCTCGCGGGACAGGCTTCAATCAGCCCCAGCATTTT. It specifies CAWSTPRGTGFNQPQHF.

The chain has TRBV5-1 and TRBJ1-6; TRBD1 agrees at 9 bases. Germline-derived CDR1 and CDR2 are SGHRS and YFSETQ. Trimming removed 4 bases from V and 9 bases from J; junction bases left unmatched: 2. The CDR3 has 13 residues. The CDR3 DNA sequence: TGCGCCAGCAGCGGGACAGGGAGTTCACCCCTCCACTTT. This sequence encodes CASSGTGSSPLHF.

This chain links TRBV5-1 with TRBJ2-1; D is ambiguous. V gave up 4 bases and J gave up 9 bases, with 17 bases separating them. The CDR3 is 14 amino acids. From germline, CDR1 is SGHRS and CDR2 YFSETQ. The CDR3 DNA reads TGCGCCAGCAGCGCCTCAAGCGAATCCGGTGAGCAGTTCTTC. Protein sequence: CASSASSESGEQFF.

This clone has a handful of counts. CDR3: CASSVGWGNQPQHF. The DNA of the CDR3 is TGTGCCAGCAGCGTAGGATGGGGGAATCAGCCCCAGCATTTT. The chain couples TRBV9 to TRBJ1-5; maybe TRBD1 (5 bases). Germline loops: CDR1 SGDLS, CDR2 YYNGEE. V was clipped by 0 bases and J by 4 bases, with 8 bases between them. The CDR3 sequence is 14 residues long. Variable domain in full (rest from reference TRBV9 and TRBJ1-5): DSGVTQTPKHLITATGQRVTLRCSPRSGDLSVYWYQQSLDQGLQFLIQYYNGEERAKGNILERFSAQQFPDLHSELNLSSLELGDSALYFCASSVGWGNQPQHFGDGTRLSIL.

The chain joins TRBV5-5 to TRBJ2-5, with 8 bases identical to TRBD2. Germline V gives CDR1 SGHKS, CDR2 YYEKEE (reference sequence). The V segment lost 5 bases and the J segment 1 base; nucleotides outside the gene matches: 10. The CDR3 runs to 16 residues. The CDR3 DNA reads TGTGCCAGCAGTCAAAAGGTACTAGCGGTCCAAGAGACCCAGTACTTC. Its translation is CASSQKVLAVQETQYF.